The 9 T cell receptor beta chains below all came from one sample that was sequenced in a study of tumor-infiltrating lymphocytes in primary liver carcinoma. Co-extracted RNA and DNA came from roughly 20-30 mg of unsorted bulk tissue. Constant-region priming of around 490 ng total RNA yielded TCR beta cDNA. Slightly modified ARM-PCR with three nested multiplex PCR rounds yielded TCR beta libraries. The first two PCR rounds used TRBV1-TRBV30 forward primers with a C-beta reverse primer, about 10 cycles each. Using its own MiXCR run on the multiplex PCR reads, TCRdb lists one record per CDR3 protein. The data hold some 100,000 distinct CDR3 sequences, with under 70% observed a single time. Sequenced: liver tumor tissue from sampling region 2. Subset reported: tumor region T2, inferior pole. All receptors come from a woman between 55 and 75 years old with primary liver carcinoma and hepatitis B virus infection.

This clonotype was detected many times. This rearrangement joins TRBV6-1 to TRBJ2-1; D unresolved. Germline V CDR1 and CDR2: MNHNS, SASEGT. Deletions cut 5 bases from V and 0 bases from J, with 14 bases between. The CDR3 consists of 16 residues. CDR3 DNA: TGTGCCAGCAGTTTCACTACAGAGAGCTCCTACAATGAGCAGTTCTTC. It is translated as CASSFTTESSYNEQFF.

As concerns this clonotype: Likely a read error: the CDR3 ends without its conserved phenylalanine or tryptophan. The DNA is left out, because the CDR3 cannot be placed on it with certainty; the CDR3 is given as TCRdb lists it. V gene TRBV11-2 combines with J gene TRBJ1-1; the D call of TRBD1 is as the table states it, not checked on the DNA. The length of the CDR3 is 15 amino acids, counting both ends. Germline CDR1 SGHAT, CDR2 FQNNGV. The CDR3 loop is CTSSLDPGAGTETFL.

V gene TRBV9 combines with J gene TRBJ2-5; 8 bases are shared with TRBD2. The J segment lost 5 bases and the V segment lost 3 bases, leaving 9 bases of the junction unmatched. The CDR3 length is 15 residues. Per germline, CDR1 SGDLS and CDR2 YYNGEE. CDR3 in amino acids: CASSASPGLGETQYF. The CDR3 DNA reads TGTGCCAGCAGCGCTTCTCCGGGACTAGGGGAGACCCAGTACTTC.

For the CDR3, the DNA is TGTGCCAGCGCTACTCAGGGACGGCAGAACACTGAAGCTTTCTTT. Its protein product is CASATQGRQNTEAFF. This chain links TRBV6-5 with TRBJ1-1; D possibly corresponds to TRBD1 (5 bases). Trimming removed 8 bases at V and 1 base at J, with 17 bases between. The CDR3 covers 15 residues. CDR1 is MNHEY, CDR2 SVGAGI, per germline.

Notes on this clonotype: One junction end does not reproduce the germline sequence, and a read error may be involved. V and J are TRBV12-3 or TRBV12-4 and TRBJ1-5; D gene unclear. The CDR3 is 15 residues long. The CDR3 DNA reads as TGTGCCAGCAGTTTAGGTCGGACGGAAAATCTGCCCCAACATTTT. It specifies CASSLGRTENLPQHF.

A few counts support this clonotype. A clone one base away is much larger, so this may be a read error. V is TRBV5-5 and J is TRBJ2-7, with 10 bases lining up with TRBD2. CDR3 size: 15 residues. Germline-derived CDR1 and CDR2 are SGHKS and YYEKEE (reference sequence). The CDR3 is CASSSSGRGGYVQYF. The CDR3 nucleotides are TGTGCCAGCAGCTCTAGCGGGAGAGGGGGCTACGTGCAGTACTTC.

The V gene is TRBV6-1, the J gene TRBJ2-2; D might be TRBD1 (5 bases). V dropped 6 bases and J dropped 5 bases, with 10 bases sitting between them. Germline V gives CDR1 MNHNS, CDR2 SASEGT. CDR3 length: 13 amino acids. The chain's CDR3 is CASRARGTGELFF. The CDR3, as DNA: TGTGCCAGCAGAGCTAGGGGAACCGGGGAGCTGTTTTTT.

For this clonotype: It may be a read error: a sequence one base away is much more abundant. V usage is TRBV25-1 and J usage is TRBJ2-6, with D possibly matching TRBD1 (5 bases). Germline V gene sequence: CDR1 MGHDK, CDR2 SYGVNS. The CDR3 contains 14 residues. CDR3 in amino acids: CASSDPTGANVPTF. The CDR3 nucleotides read TGTGCCAGCAGTGACCCGACTGGGGCCAACGTCCCGACTTTC.

J is TRBJ2-5 and V is TRBV11-2; TRBD2 matches 7 bases. Germline CDR1 reads SGHAT; CDR2 reads FQNNGV. V shed 8 bases, J shed 2 bases, and the junction held 11 bases outside the gene matches. This CDR3 has 15 residues. In DNA form, the CDR3 reads TGTGCCAGCCCCTATGGCGGGAGAACACAAGAGACCCAGTACTTC. This translates into CASPYGGRTQETQYF.